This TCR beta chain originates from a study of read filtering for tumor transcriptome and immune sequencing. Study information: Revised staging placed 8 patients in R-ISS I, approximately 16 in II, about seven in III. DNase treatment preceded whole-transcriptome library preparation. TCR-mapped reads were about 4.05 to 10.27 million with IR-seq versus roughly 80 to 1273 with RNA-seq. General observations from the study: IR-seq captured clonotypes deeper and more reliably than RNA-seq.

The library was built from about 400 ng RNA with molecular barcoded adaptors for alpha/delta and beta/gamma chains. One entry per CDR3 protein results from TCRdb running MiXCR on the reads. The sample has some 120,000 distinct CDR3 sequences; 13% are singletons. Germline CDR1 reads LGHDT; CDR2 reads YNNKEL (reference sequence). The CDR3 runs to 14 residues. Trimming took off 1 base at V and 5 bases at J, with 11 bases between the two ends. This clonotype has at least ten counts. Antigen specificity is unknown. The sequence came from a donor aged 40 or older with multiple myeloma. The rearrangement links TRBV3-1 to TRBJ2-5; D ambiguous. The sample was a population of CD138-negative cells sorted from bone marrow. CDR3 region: CASSQVGPLETQYF. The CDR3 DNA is TGTGCCAGCAGCCAAGTGGGCCCGCTGGAGACCCAGTACTTC.